These 30 T cell receptor beta chains were all obtained from the same sample, sequenced in a study of T cell responses to AZD1222 COVID-19 vaccine. The table came from immunoSEQ multiplex PCR; TCRdb's copy has only in-frame clones and leaves some out. The sample includes 75,000 to 95,000 clones, 90% of them seen just once. The input for sequencing was peripheral blood, taken on day 0 of AZD1222 vaccination. All receptors come from an adult in good health.

V usage is TRBV11-3 and J usage is TRBJ2-2; D gene ambiguous. CDR3 length: 14 amino acids. V was cut by 10 bases and J by 6 bases, with 18 bases left in between. CDR1 and CDR2 (germline): SGHNT, YENEEA. The CDR3 here is CATRVGTRAGELFF. The CDR3 coding sequence is TGTGCCACCCGGGTGGGCACCCGAGCCGGGGAGCTGTTTTTT.

The V call is TRBV25-1, the J call TRBJ2-2; D not resolved. The CDR3 is 14 residues long. In germline, CDR1 is MGHDK, CDR2 SYGVNS. Trimming removed 2 bases from V and 5 bases from J, with 9 bases in between. The CDR3 protein is CASSEGLSTGELFF. The DNA for the CDR3 is TGTGCCAGCAGTGAAGGGCTGTCAACCGGGGAGCTGTTTTTT. The full variable domain, with the rest looked up from reference TRBV25-1 and TRBJ2-2, is EADIYQTPRYLVIGTGKKITLECSQTMGHDKMYWYQQDPGMELHLIHYSYGVNSTEKGDLSSESTVSRIRTEHFPLTLESARPSHTSQYLCASSEGLSTGELFFGEGSRLTVL.

This clone was counted only a few times. This sequence joins TRBV2 and TRBJ2-5, with 11 bases fitting TRBD2. Germline V gene data show CDR1 as SNHLY and CDR2 as FYNNEI. Trimming cost V 7 bases and J 4 bases; bases outside gene matches: 8. This CDR3 spans 15 amino acids. This CDR3 reads CASTGTSGKGETQYF. DNA for the CDR3: TGTGCCAGCACCGGGACTAGCGGAAAGGGAGAGACCCAGTACTTC.

This chain connects TRBV12-3 or TRBV12-4 to TRBJ2-3; D tentatively reads TRBD1 or TRBD2 (5 bases each). This CDR3 comprises 13 residues. Trimming took off 1 base at V and 4 bases at J, with 6 bases between the two ends. For the CDR3, the DNA is TGTGCCAGCAGTTTAGGGGACCCAGATACGCAGTATTTT. Translated, it gives CASSLGDPDTQYF.

The chain joins TRBV5-5 to TRBJ2-7, with D possibly TRBD2 on 5 matching bases. V lost 2 bases, J lost 6 bases, and 9 bases lay in between. The CDR3 extends over 12 amino acids. Germline assignment: CDR1 SGHKS and CDR2 YYEKEE (reference sequence). CDR3 protein: CASSFGVSEQYF. CDR3 bases: TGTGCCAGCAGCTTCGGGGTTTCCGAGCAGTACTTC.

This clone showed up just once. The CDR3 sequence is CASSLSGGSDTQYF. The CDR3 DNA sequence: TGTGCCAGCAGCCTTTCTGGGGGGTCCGATACGCAGTATTTT. V and J are TRBV3-1 (or the pseudogene TRBV3-2) and TRBJ2-3; possibly TRBD2 for D (6 bases). V was shortened by 4 bases and J by 6 bases, with 14 bases between the two germline ends. This CDR3 is 14 amino acids long. Germline lookup yields CDR1 LGHDT and CDR2 YNNKEL (reference sequence).

The chain combines TRBV7-3 with TRBJ2-1; D not certain. CDR1 and CDR2 from the germline V gene are SGHTA and FQGTGA. Trimming took 0 bases from V and 2 from J, leaving 11 bases between them. CDR3 length: 16 amino acids. The CDR3, as DNA: TGTGCCAGCAGCTTAACGGCCTCCTCCGCCTACAATGAGCAGTTCTTC. This codes for CASSLTASSAYNEQFF.

This clone was recorded a few times. The CDR3 nucleotides are TGTGCCAGCAGCCAAGATGGGACTAGCGGGGCCTGGCCAGATACGCAGTATTTT. Protein product: CASSQDGTSGAWPDTQYF. The rearrangement links TRBV4-2 to TRBJ2-3; 13 bases fit TRBD2. Germline CDR1 and CDR2: LGHNA and YNFKEQ. With V trimmed by 0 bases and J by 4 bases, 7 bases remained unmatched. The CDR3 is made up of 18 amino acids.

The V call is TRBV6-5, the J call TRBJ2-7, with D possibly called TRBD1 or TRBD2 (6 bases each). V lost 0 bases and J lost 5, with 17 bases in between. The CDR3 is made up of 16 amino acids. Germline CDR1 and CDR2: MNHEY and SVGAGI. CDR3 residues: CASSYSKPGDFNEQYF. Here the CDR3 DNA reads TGTGCCAGCAGTTACTCGAAACCAGGGGACTTCAACGAGCAGTACTTC.

The chain has TRBV11-3 and TRBJ1-1, with D maybe TRBD1 (5 bases). CDR1 and CDR2 from the germline V gene are SGHNT and YENEEA. CDR3 size: 13 residues. V lost 10 bases to trimming and J lost 6 bases, with 18 bases between them. The CDR3 spells CATGTRQSPEAFF. For the CDR3, the DNA is TGTGCCACCGGTACCAGACAGTCGCCTGAAGCTTTCTTT.

The chain links TRBV19 to TRBJ2-3, with 9 nucleotides matching TRBD2. CDR1 LNHDA and CDR2 SQIVND come from the germline V gene (reference sequence). The CDR3 is 19 residues long. J lost 7 bases, V lost 0 bases, and 17 bases had no gene match. CDR3 bases: TGTGCCAGTAGTATAGATGGCGGAGCGGGGGGCTTCGGTATAAATACGCAGTATTTT. As protein: CASSIDGGAGGFGINTQYF.

The V call is TRBV19, the J call TRBJ1-6; D is unclear. Trimming took 9 bases from V and 5 from J, leaving 20 bases between them. This CDR3 is built from 16 residues. CDR1 and CDR2 from the germline V gene are LNHDA and SQIVND (reference sequence). CDR3 bases: TGTGCCAGCACCACCGGACCGCAACTCAATAATTCACCCCTCCACTTT. Translating it yields CASTTGPQLNNSPLHF.

V and J are TRBV19 and TRBJ2-3; D is unclear. Trimming took 3 bases from V and 8 from J, leaving 9 bases between them. The CDR3 is 12 residues long. CDR1 LNHDA and CDR2 SQIVND come from the germline V gene (reference sequence). CDR3 nucleotide sequence: TGTGCCAGTAGTATCGTAATGGGTACGCAGTATTTT. Its protein is CASSIVMGTQYF.

The V gene is TRBV10-2, the J gene TRBJ1-4; 8 nucleotides match TRBD1. The V gene end was trimmed by 4 bases and the J gene end by 5 bases; junction bases not matched to a gene: 3. There are 14 residues in the CDR3. CDR1 is WSHSY and CDR2 is SAAADI in the germline V gene. CDR3 coding DNA: TGCGCCAGCAGTGTGACAGGGGAGAATGAAAAACTGTTTTTT. Residues: CASSVTGENEKLFF.

This sequence joins TRBV5-1 and TRBJ2-1; TRBD2 agrees at 9 bases. The J segment lost 3 bases and the V segment lost 0 bases, leaving 1 base of the junction unmatched. The germline CDR1 and CDR2 sequences are SGHRS and YFSETQ. The CDR3 sequence is 15 residues long. The CDR3 region has the DNA TGCGCCAGCAGCTTGGGTAGCGGGGGCTACAATGAGCAGTTCTTC. Translating it yields CASSLGSGGYNEQFF.

This sequence joins TRBV7-8 and TRBJ2-3; D is unclear. This CDR3 region has 18 residues. Trimming cost V 3 bases and J 2 bases, with 21 bases left between them. The germline CDR1 and CDR2 sequences are SGHVS and FQNEAQ. For the CDR3, the DNA is TGTGCCAGCAGCTTTGTCCGAGGAGCCTACCTTCTCACAGATACGCAGTATTTT. This encodes CASSFVRGAYLLTDTQYF. Based on the CDR3 plus reference TRBV7-8 and TRBJ2-3, the full variable domain is GAGVSQSPRYKVAKRGQDVALRCDPISGHVSLFWYQQALGQGPEFLTYFQNEAQLDKSGLPSDRFFAERPEGSVSTLKIQRTQQEDSAVYLCASSFVRGAYLLTDTQYFGPGTRLTVL.

This chain uses TRBV30 with TRBJ1-2, with unresolved D. The V gene's germline CDR1 is GTSNPN and CDR2 SVGIG (reference sequence). There are 13 residues in the CDR3. V dropped 1 base and J dropped 5 bases, with 11 bases sitting between them. This CDR3 reads CAWSGKLEYGYTF. CDR3 DNA: TGTGCCTGGAGTGGGAAACTGGAATATGGCTACACCTTC.

The genes are TRBV30 and TRBJ2-5, with D uncertain. Trimming left V 0 bases short and J 4 bases short, with 3 bases between. The germline V gene encodes CDR1 GTSNPN and CDR2 SVGIG (reference sequence). CDR3 length equals 11 residues. The CDR3 protein is CAWSVLETQYF. Written as DNA, the CDR3 is TGTGCCTGGAGTGTGCTAGAGACCCAGTACTTC.

The chain couples TRBV6-6 to TRBJ1-1, with D possibly being TRBD1 (5 bases). The V end lost 9 bases, the J end lost 3 bases, and 14 bases lay between the germline ends. The CDR3 is made up of 13 amino acids. Germline V gives CDR1 MNHNY, CDR2 SVGAGI (reference sequence). CDR3 region: CASGDSGDTEAFF. CDR3 coding DNA: TGTGCCAGTGGGGACTCGGGAGACACTGAAGCTTTCTTT.

V and J are TRBV19 and TRBJ1-1, with D hard to call. CDR1 and CDR2 from the germline V gene are LNHDA and SQIVND (reference sequence). The V gene lost 9 bases and the J gene lost 2 bases, with 4 bases spanning the gap. The CDR3 is 10 residues long. The CDR3 reads CASNNTEAFF. The CDR3 coding sequence is TGTGCCAGCAACAACACTGAAGCTTTCTTT.

The chain is built from TRBV24-1 and TRBJ2-1, with D perhaps matching TRBD1 (5 bases). Germline V gene sequence: CDR1 KGHDR, CDR2 SFDVKD. Trimming left V 3 bases short and J 0 bases short, with 14 bases between. CDR3 length: 17 residues. CDR3 DNA sequence: TGTGCCACCAGTGATCGTAAACAGGTTACCTCCTACAATGAGCAGTTCTTC. Amino acids: CATSDRKQVTSYNEQFF.

There are a few counts of this clone. This chain joins TRBV4-1 and TRBJ2-2, with 8 nucleotides matching TRBD1. Trimming took 4 bases from V and 4 from J; bases not matched to a gene: 5. The germline CDR1 and CDR2 sequences are MGHRA and YSYEKL. There are 15 residues in the CDR3. The CDR3 protein is CASSPRQGSTGELFF. The CDR3, as DNA: TGCGCCAGCAGCCCCCGACAGGGGAGCACCGGGGAGCTGTTTTTT.

The chain has TRBV20-1 and TRBJ2-4; D unclear. Between the trimmed V and J ends, which lost 6 bases and 8 bases, there was a span of 11 bases. The CDR3 runs to 11 residues. Germline CDR1 and CDR2: DFQATT and SNEGSKA (reference sequence). The CDR3 nucleotides read TGCAGTGCAGCCCCGGACGACATTCAGTACTTC. Translating gives CSAAPDDIQYF.

The gene calls are TRBV5-1 and TRBJ1-6; TRBD1 might be the D (6 bases). The V gene's germline CDR1 is SGHRS and CDR2 YFSETQ. With 0 bases removed from V and 10 bases from J, the gap between germline ends came to 17 bases. The CDR3 is made up of 16 amino acids. CDR3 coding DNA: TGCGCCAGCAGCTTGGTTACCGGGACAAGGGCCTCACCCCTCCACTTT. Its protein is CASSLVTGTRASPLHF.

The J gene is TRBJ1-1, the V gene TRBV10-3, with D possibly matching TRBD1 (5 bases). Trimming pared 0 bases from V and 4 bases from J, leaving 9 bases between. The CDR3 has 14 residues. Germline-derived CDR1 and CDR2 are ENHRY and SYGVKD. The CDR3 sequence is CAISESQGTTEAFF. DNA for the CDR3: TGTGCCATCAGTGAGTCGCAAGGGACCACTGAAGCTTTCTTT.

This chain joins TRBV29-1 and TRBJ1-2; no clear D gene. Germline assignment: CDR1 SQVTM and CDR2 ANQGSEA. Deletions cut 4 bases from V and 2 bases from J, with 8 bases between. The CDR3 is 12 amino acids. The CDR3 reads CSVVSENYGYTF. The CDR3 bases are TGCAGCGTTGTATCGGAGAACTATGGCTACACCTTC.

V gene TRBV21-1 combines with J gene TRBJ2-2; TRBD1, the table's D call, lacks a check against the DNA. TRBV21-1 is reported as a pseudogene. CDR3 length equals 15 residues. CDR3 nucleotide sequence: TGTGCCAGTGGAGGCGGGACAGGGAAAACCGGGGAGCTGTTTTTT. This translates into CASGGGTGKTGELFF.

The rearrangement joins TRBV12-5 to TRBJ2-5; D is unresolved. The germline CDR1 and CDR2 sequences are LGHNT and FRNRAP. Trimming removed 1 base at V and 0 bases at J, with 6 bases between. The CDR3 contains 14 residues. This chain's CDR3 is CASGLGRNQETQYF. DNA of the CDR3: TGTGCTAGTGGTTTGGGACGTAACCAAGAGACCCAGTACTTC.

The chain is built from TRBV2 and TRBJ1-2; 7 bases are shared with TRBD1. Germline assignment: CDR1 SNHLY and CDR2 FYNNEI. The CDR3 is 14 residues long. With 0 bases clipped from V and 7 bases from J, the junction kept 5 bases outside the gene matches. In nucleotides, the CDR3 is TGTGCCAGCAGTGAAGCTGTGACAGGGATTGGCTACACCTTC. This sequence encodes CASSEAVTGIGYTF.

The chain is built from TRBV11-2 and TRBJ1-4; 8 bases agree with TRBD1. The V gene's germline CDR1 is SGHAT and CDR2 FQNNGV. The CDR3 is 18 amino acids. The V and J ends lost 2 bases and 5 bases, in that order; junction bases with no gene match: 13. The CDR3 region has the DNA TGTGCCAGCAGCTTACGCCTCAGACAGGGGATGACGAATGAAAAACTGTTTTTT. It yields the protein CASSLRLRQGMTNEKLFF.